This TCR beta chain was documented in a study of tumor-infiltrating lymphocytes in primary liver carcinoma (dated by TCRdb to about 2017). In the study overall: Surgical resection was performed in China between 2015 and early 2016 on 5 or 6 patients with histopathologically diagnosed primary liver carcinoma. Of the five patients, three men and two women aged 30 to 69 years, four had hepatocellular carcinoma and one had combined HCC and intrahepatic cholangiocarcinoma. A total of roughly 35 specimens from 5 patients, comprising about 25 tumor regions, 5 adjacent noncancerous liver tissues and 5 peripheral blood samples, were covered by TCRbeta repertoire sequencing. Across five regions of each liver tumor, along with adjacent normal tissue and blood, the study brought together TCRbeta repertoire sequencing, expression microarrays and whole-exome sequencing. High reproducibility was observed for the technical replicate repertoires, with mean shared-clone rates around 0.9 and correlation coefficients above 0.98. Roughly 3.65 to 7.5 million productive TCRbeta reads were obtained per sample, and no significant difference in read depth was found between tissue types. The five patients had tumors of stage T1-T3 N0M0, with maximum diameters ranging from 4.2 to 10 cm. Overall results and qualifications from the work: Only 4 or 5 patients were included in the study, and the authors note that the findings should be validated in a larger study. Only the TCR beta chain was sequenced, so true repertoire diversity is likely underestimated because unpaired alpha chains were not captured. Repertoire overlap was found to be higher between tumor regions (mean roughly 36%) than between tumor-adjacent (about 17%) or tumor-blood (around 15%) pairs, consistent with antigen-driven expansion. The top 250 clones made up a significantly larger repertoire fraction in tumors than in blood (p = 0.039). Since the samples were bulk and unsorted, there was no way to compare CD4+ and CD8+ T cell repertoires.

Details on this clonotype: This receptor's antigen is unknown. There are no base qualities to consult, and no much larger clone falls within one base.

Using a constant-region primer and ProtoScript II reverse transcriptase, TCRbeta-specific cDNA was reverse-transcribed from around 520 ng total RNA. Construction of the TCRbeta libraries relied on three nested rounds of multiplex PCR, following a slightly modified ARM-PCR procedure. The first two PCR rounds used multiplex TRBV1-TRBV30 forward primers with a Cbeta reverse primer, each for approximately 11 cycles. Sample barcodes and Illumina adapters were added in a final 25-cycle PCR using Deep VentR polymerase. Before sequencing, amplicons of 200-500 bp were gel-purified using a QIAquick gel extraction kit. The TCRbeta amplicons were sequenced with 250-bp paired-end reads on an Illumina HiSeq 2500. Concerning the study's data processing: Reads were quality-trimmed with Trimmomatic v0.33, and paired reads were merged with FLASH v1.2.11 to recover full CDR3 sequences. V, D and J germline segments were assigned to the rearranged TCRbeta sequences by MiGEC v1.2.1b. VDJtools v1.0.0 computed clonotype statistics and Shannon-Wiener diversity indices. To cut down on sampling bias, every analysis after diversity analysis relied on just the 250 most abundant clonotypes from each sample. TCRdb reran the public reads through fastp at Q25 and MiXCR, keeping productive beta chains. When rows share a CDR3 protein, they turn into one entry using the most common DNA and genes. These V and J calls are TCRdb output, not the study's own analysis. The sample table lists about 320,000 distinct CDR3 sequences, 65% of them with a count of one. The ten largest clones add up to roughly 9% of the sample.

TRIzol reagent was used to extract blood RNA from unsorted whole blood, while the DNeasy Blood & Tissue kit provided the germline DNA. At the time of sampling, the patients were treatment-naive and had chronic HBV infection. Before surgery, four milliliters of peripheral blood were drawn into K2EDTA tubes. Reading the germline V gene gives CDR1 SGHRS and CDR2 YFSETQ. Its CDR3 holds 18 amino acids, cysteine through phenylalanine. The sequence is cut down to CDR3 DNA, 54 bases in frame from base 1. Trimming at the junction amounts to 3 bases on V and 2 bases on J, and the germline ends lie 21 bases apart.

The receptor's source is a man aged 35 to 55 with primary liver carcinoma and hepatitis B virus infection. The material sequenced was peripheral blood. The chain is encoded by TRBV5-1 joined to TRBJ2-1, and possibly TRBD2, on 6 matching bases. DNA sequence: TGCGCCAGCAGCTCGCCCCCGGGGAAGGGGAGGACCTACAATGAGCAGTTCTTC. Translated, it reads CASSSPPGKGRTYNEQFF.